The clone carrying this TCR beta chain was seen only a few times. What it binds is unknown. The data were taken from a study of read filtering for tumor transcriptome and immune sequencing. Study in general: Per sample, TCR-region reads ranged about 4.05 to 10.27 million by IR-seq, 85 to 1273 by RNA-seq.

The library was built from about 400 ng RNA with molecular barcoded adaptors for alpha/delta and beta/gamma chains. One entry per CDR3 protein, called by TCRdb with MiXCR from the reads. Here the sample spans about 46,000 distinct CDR3 sequences, roughly a fifth being singletons. Study-level findings and limits: Compared with RNA-seq, IR-seq gave much higher clonotype depth and reliability. About four fifths of IR-seq clonotypes had a single read, yet these held around 4% of reads.

Material: a population of CD138-negative cells sorted from bone marrow. The source of this sequence is a donor at least 40 years old with multiple myeloma.

This CDR3 reads CAISLTSGSDNEQFF. CDR3 DNA sequence: TGTGCCATCAGTCTGACTAGCGGGAGCGACAATGAGCAGTTCTTC. This chain connects TRBV10-3 to TRBJ2-1; 12 positions agree with TRBD2. Germline CDR1 and CDR2: ENHRY and SYGVKD. The CDR3 extends over 15 amino acids. Trimming removed 5 bases from V and 5 bases from J; junction bases left unmatched: 4.